Shown below are 13 T cell receptor beta chains from a single sample sequenced in a study of blood T cell repertoires in COVID-19. Profiling relied on immunoSEQ multiplex PCR, and the TCRdb table lists in-frame clones only, not all of them. The profile covers about 52,000 clones, with around 85% appearing a single time and about 16% taken by the ten largest. The sample taken for sequencing was peripheral blood. These receptors all come from a human donor in a cohort sampled during active COVID-19.

The table lists this clone with a few counts. This chain uses TRBV6-4 with TRBJ2-2, with D unresolved. V was trimmed by 0 bases and J by 6 bases, leaving 8 bases between them. The CDR3 totals 14 residues. Germline CDR1 is MRHNA and CDR2 is SNTAGT. The CDR3 DNA sequence: TGTGCCAGCAGTGACTCTACGGAGTCCGGGGAGCTGTTTTTT. This encodes CASSDSTESGELFF.

A few counts support this clone. This rearrangement joins TRBV5-4 to TRBJ2-7, with TRBD1 matching over 9 bases. CDR1 is SGHNT and CDR2 is YYREEE in the germline V gene (reference sequence). This CDR3 has 16 residues. V shed 0 bases, J shed 7 bases, and the junction held 11 bases outside the gene matches. DNA of the CDR3: TGTGCCAGCAGCTTGGCACGGCCGGGACAGGGTCGGGAGCAGTACTTC. It is translated as CASSLARPGQGREQYF.

V usage is TRBV7-9 and J usage is TRBJ1-2; the match to TRBD1 covers 9 bases. CDR3 size: 15 residues. V lost 4 bases and J lost 8; bases outside the gene matches: 11. Germline CDR1 is SEHNR and CDR2 is FQNEAQ (reference sequence). CDR3 amino acids: CASSSVDRGASGYTF. The CDR3 DNA reads TGTGCCAGCAGCTCCGTGGACAGGGGTGCGTCAGGCTACACCTTC.

This chain joins TRBV5-4 and TRBJ2-1; 8 bases fit TRBD2. The trim removed 0 bases at V and 9 bases at J, leaving 2 bases unmatched. The germline V gene has CDR1 SGHNT and CDR2 YYREEE (reference sequence). This CDR3 is built from 13 residues. This chain's CDR3 is CASSLGGGSEQFF. DNA for the CDR3: TGTGCCAGCAGCTTGGGCGGGGGGAGTGAGCAGTTCTTC.

This chain connects TRBV12-5 to TRBJ2-3; D ambiguous. Per the germline V gene, CDR1 is LGHNT and CDR2 is FRNRAP. Trimming removed 1 base from V and 1 base from J, with 6 bases in between. The CDR3 is 14 residues long. The CDR3 DNA follows: TGTGCTAGTGGTTTGGGGCTGCGCACAGATACGCAGTATTTT. It encodes CASGLGLRTDTQYF.

The chain couples TRBV3-1 (or the pseudogene TRBV3-2) to TRBJ1-2; 8 bases agree with TRBD1. V trimming: 4 bases; J trimming: 7 bases; junction bases outside the gene matches: 14. Germline V gene sequence: CDR1 LGHDT, CDR2 YNNKEL (reference sequence). This CDR3 contains 16 residues. The CDR3 bases are TGTGCCAGCAGCCCCACCCGCCCAGGGGGCGGTGGTGGCTACACCTTC. It specifies CASSPTRPGGGGGYTF.

Note on this clone: Mismatch with germline at one junction end may stem from a read error. The rearrangement uses TRBV13 and TRBJ1-5; 10 nucleotides align to TRBD1. Looked up from germline, CDR1 is PRHDT and CDR2 is FYEKMQ (reference sequence). CDR3 length: 10 amino acids. The CDR3 is CYPGWDRGRF. CDR3 coding DNA: TGTTACCCTGGATGGGACAGGGGAAGATTT.

The V and J genes are TRBV4-1 and TRBJ2-3, with TRBD1 as a possible D gene (5 bases). This CDR3 region has 18 residues. Trimming removed 0 bases from V and 0 bases from J, with 16 bases in between. The germline CDR1 and CDR2 sequences are MGHRA and YSYEKL. Here the CDR3 reads CASSQDENQGRSTDTQYF. The CDR3 DNA reads TGCGCCAGCAGCCAAGACGAAAACCAGGGTAGGAGCACAGATACGCAGTATTTT.

This chain joins TRBV30 and TRBJ2-3, with TRBD1 identical over 7 bases. J gave up 4 bases and V 3 bases, and 4 bases lay outside the gene matches. Per the germline V gene, CDR1 is GTSNPN and CDR2 is SVGIG (reference sequence). CDR3 size: 13 residues. The CDR3 reads CAWSHRGPDTQYF. The CDR3 DNA is TGTGCCTGGAGCCACAGGGGCCCAGATACGCAGTATTTT.

The genes are TRBV5-1 and TRBJ2-1, with D perhaps matching TRBD1 (6 bases). From germline, CDR1 is SGHRS and CDR2 YFSETQ. Trimming removed 0 bases from V and 6 bases from J, with 10 bases in between. The CDR3 spans 14 residues. CDR3 nucleotide sequence: TGCGCCAGCAGCTTGGACAGGGTGGGCAATGAGCAGTTCTTC. This encodes CASSLDRVGNEQFF.

The chain uses TRBV7-9 and TRBJ2-3; a possible D gene is TRBD2 (6 bases). The CDR3 sequence is 15 residues long. Germline CDR1 SEHNR, CDR2 FQNEAQ (reference sequence). The germline V and J ends were trimmed by 1 base and 1 base, with 9 bases remaining between them. In DNA, the CDR3 is TGTGCCAGCAGCTTAGAGGGCGGGGGCACAGATACGCAGTATTTT. This translates into CASSLEGGGTDTQYF.

The chain has TRBV12-5 and TRBJ2-5; TRBD2 matches 9 bases. Germline CDR1 reads LGHNT; CDR2 reads FRNRAP. With 1 base clipped from V and 5 bases from J, the junction kept 11 bases outside the gene matches. The CDR3 is 17 amino acids. The CDR3 bases are TGTGCTAGTGGTTTGGGTTCCGGCGGGGGGGGCGAGGAGACCCAGTACTTC. Translated, it gives CASGLGSGGGGEETQYF.

The chain employs TRBV5-1 and TRBJ1-1; D is uncertain. Germline values: CDR1 SGHRS, CDR2 YFSETQ. V dropped 4 bases and J dropped 0 bases, with 10 bases sitting between them. The CDR3 spans 14 residues. This CDR3 reads CASSASSLNTEAFF. In DNA form, the CDR3 reads TGCGCCAGCAGCGCCAGTTCTTTGAACACTGAAGCTTTCTTT.